This T cell receptor (beta chain) was identified in a study of blood T cells in healthy people across ages. Turning to this clonotype: The junction differs from germline at one of its ends, possibly a read error.

Then a second PCR, running roughly 6 to 12 cycles, was carried out with a sample-barcoded 5' primer and a J-beta primer mix. TCRdb analysed the 5' RACE reads with MiXCR anew, one entry per CDR3 protein. The data contain fewer than 2 million distinct CDR3 sequences, 30% to 40% of them singletons. CDR1 and CDR2 from the germline V gene are SGHRS and YFSETQ. The CDR3 consists of 13 residues. The source material was blood. This chain joins TRBV5-1 and TRBJ1-1, with D unresolved. The clonotype was recovered from a human donor in good health. CDR3 residues: CASSLVAGTGAFF. In nucleotides, the CDR3 is TGCGCCAGCAGCTTGGTCGCGGGCACTGGAGCTTTCTTT.